This T cell receptor (beta chain) derives from a study of cytomegalovirus exposure and HLA in healthy donors. CDR1 and CDR2 from the germline V gene are SGDLS and YYNGEE. This CDR3 is built from 15 residues. V was pared by 4 bases and J by 4 bases, with 17 bases between. PCR used 60 Vbeta primers and 13 Jbeta primers. Libraries were prepared by immunoSEQ multiplex PCR; TCRdb keeps only in-frame clonotypes and omits some of them. This sample carries 100,000 to 150,000 clones, over 70% of them seen once, and the ten largest clones take around 3.6%. The sequenced sample was PBMCs. This sequence joins TRBV9 and TRBJ2-5; TRBD2 might be the D (7 bases). The TCR comes from a middle-aged woman in good health and CMV-seronegative. Here the CDR3 DNA reads TGTGCCAGCAGCCCTCGGGCCGGGGGGCGAGAGACCCAGTACTTC. This sequence encodes CASSPRAGGRETQYF.